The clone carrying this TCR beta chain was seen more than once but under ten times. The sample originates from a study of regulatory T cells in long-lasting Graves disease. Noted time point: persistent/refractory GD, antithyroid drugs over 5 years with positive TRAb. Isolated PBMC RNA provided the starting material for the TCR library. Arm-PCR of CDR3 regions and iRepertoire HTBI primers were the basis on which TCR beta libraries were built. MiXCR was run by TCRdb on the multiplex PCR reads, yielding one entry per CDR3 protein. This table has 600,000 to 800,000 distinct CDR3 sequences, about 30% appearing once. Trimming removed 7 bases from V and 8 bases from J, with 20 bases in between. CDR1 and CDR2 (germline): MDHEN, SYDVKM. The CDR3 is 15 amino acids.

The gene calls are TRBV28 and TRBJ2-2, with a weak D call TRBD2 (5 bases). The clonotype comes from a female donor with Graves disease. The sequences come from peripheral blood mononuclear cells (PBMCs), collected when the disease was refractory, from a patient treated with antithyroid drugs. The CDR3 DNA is TGTGCCAGCACGAGGTCCCCTAGCAGCTCGGGGGAGCTGTTTTTT. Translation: CASTRSPSSSGELFF.